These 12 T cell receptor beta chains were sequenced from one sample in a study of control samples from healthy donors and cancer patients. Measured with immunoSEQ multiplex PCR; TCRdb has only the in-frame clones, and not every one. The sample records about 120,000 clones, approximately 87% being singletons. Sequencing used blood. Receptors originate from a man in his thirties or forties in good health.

CDR3 sequence reads: CAWSLNYEQYF. The CDR3 DNA reads TGTGCCTGGAGCCTTAACTACGAGCAGTACTTC. The gene calls are TRBV30 and TRBJ2-7; D is unclear. V shed 3 bases and J shed 3 bases, with 6 bases lying between them. Germline V gene data show CDR1 as GTSNPN and CDR2 as SVGIG (reference sequence). The CDR3 totals 11 residues.

The CDR3 sequence is CASSPAFYGYTF. The CDR3 nucleotides read TGTGCCAGTAGTCCGGCTTTCTATGGCTACACCTTC. The chain has TRBV19 and TRBJ1-2; D uncertain. CDR3 size: 12 residues. The germline gives CDR1 LNHDA, CDR2 SQIVND (reference sequence). V lost 5 bases and J lost 4, with 8 bases in between.

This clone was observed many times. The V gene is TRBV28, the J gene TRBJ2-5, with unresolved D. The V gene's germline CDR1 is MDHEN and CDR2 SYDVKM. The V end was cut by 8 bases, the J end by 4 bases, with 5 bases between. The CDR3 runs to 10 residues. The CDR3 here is CASGRETQYF. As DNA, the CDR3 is TGTGCCAGCGGTAGAGAGACCCAGTACTTC.

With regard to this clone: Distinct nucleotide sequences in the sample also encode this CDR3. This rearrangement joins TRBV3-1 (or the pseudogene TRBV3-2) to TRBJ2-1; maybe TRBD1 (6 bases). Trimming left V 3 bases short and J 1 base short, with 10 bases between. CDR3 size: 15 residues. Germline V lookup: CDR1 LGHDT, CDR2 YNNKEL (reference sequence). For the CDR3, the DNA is TGTGCCAGCAGCCAGGGGACACGATCCTACAATGAGCAGTTCTTC. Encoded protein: CASSQGTRSYNEQFF.

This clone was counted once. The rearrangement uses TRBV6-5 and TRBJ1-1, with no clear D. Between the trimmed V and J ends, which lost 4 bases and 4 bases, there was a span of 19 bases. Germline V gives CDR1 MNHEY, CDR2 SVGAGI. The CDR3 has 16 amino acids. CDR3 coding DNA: TGTGCCAGCAGTTCTCAGCTCCCGCTCAAGGGCACTGAAGCTTTCTTT. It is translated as CASSSQLPLKGTEAFF.

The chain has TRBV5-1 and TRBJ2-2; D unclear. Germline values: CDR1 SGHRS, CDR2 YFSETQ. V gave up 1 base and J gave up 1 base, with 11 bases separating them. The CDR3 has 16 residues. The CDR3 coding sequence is TGCGCCAGCAGCTTGTCCCCGTTAGGGAACACCGGGGAGCTGTTTTTT. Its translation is CASSLSPLGNTGELFF.

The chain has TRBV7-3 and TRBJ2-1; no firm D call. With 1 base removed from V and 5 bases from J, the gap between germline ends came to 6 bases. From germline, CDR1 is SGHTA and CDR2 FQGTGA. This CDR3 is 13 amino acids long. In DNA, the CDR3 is TGTGCCAGCAGCTTAAACTGGAACAATGAGCAGTTCTTC. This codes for CASSLNWNNEQFF.

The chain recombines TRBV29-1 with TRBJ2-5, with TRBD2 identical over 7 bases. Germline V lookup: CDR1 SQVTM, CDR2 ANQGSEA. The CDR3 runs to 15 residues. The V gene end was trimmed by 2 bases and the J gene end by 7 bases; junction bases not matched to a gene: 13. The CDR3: CSVESWQGGIGTQYF. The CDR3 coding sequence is TGCAGCGTTGAATCTTGGCAGGGAGGGATAGGGACCCAGTACTTC.

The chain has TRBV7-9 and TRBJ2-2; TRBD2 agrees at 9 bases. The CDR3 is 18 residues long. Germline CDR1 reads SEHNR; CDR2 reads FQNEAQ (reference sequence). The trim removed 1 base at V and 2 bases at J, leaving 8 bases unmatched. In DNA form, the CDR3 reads TGTGCCAGCAGCTTAGGGTACCAGCGGGGGGTAAACACCGGGGAGCTGTTTTTT. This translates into CASSLGYQRGVNTGELFF.

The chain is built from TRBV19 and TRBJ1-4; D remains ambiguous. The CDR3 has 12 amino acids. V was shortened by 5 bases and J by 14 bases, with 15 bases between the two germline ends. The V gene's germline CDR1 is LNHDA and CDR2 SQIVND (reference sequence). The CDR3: CASSSQSLGLFF. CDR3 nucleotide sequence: TGTGCCAGTAGTTCACAGAGCCTAGGGCTGTTTTTT.

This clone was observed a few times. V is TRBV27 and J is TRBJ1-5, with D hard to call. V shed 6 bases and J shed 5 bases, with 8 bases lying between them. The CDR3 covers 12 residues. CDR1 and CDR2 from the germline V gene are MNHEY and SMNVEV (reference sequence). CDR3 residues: CASRSWDQPQHF. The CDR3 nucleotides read TGTGCCAGCAGATCCTGGGATCAGCCCCAGCATTTT.

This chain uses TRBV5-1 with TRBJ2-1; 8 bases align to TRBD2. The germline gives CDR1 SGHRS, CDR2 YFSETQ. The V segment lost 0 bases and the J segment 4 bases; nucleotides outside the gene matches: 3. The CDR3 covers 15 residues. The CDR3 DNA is TGCGCCAGCAGCTTGGGCGGGGGGTTATACAATGAGCAGTTCTTC. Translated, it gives CASSLGGGLYNEQFF.